One and the same sample provided the 27 T cell receptor beta chains below, sequenced in a study of shared clonotypes between healthy human individuals. Profiled with immunoSEQ multiplex PCR; TCRdb holds only in-frame clones, not every one. This sample has about 1.1 million clones, with more than 75% found just once. The specimen was memory CD4+ T cells from PBMCs. Described subset: CD45RA-negative fraction. Source of these receptors: a man between 18 and 29 years old in good health. Some clones in this sample may be carry-over from other donors' samples.

V gene TRBV10-2 combines with J gene TRBJ2-5, with 9 bases identical to TRBD2. J lost 2 bases, V lost 6 bases, and 10 bases had no gene match. The CDR3 runs to 16 residues. In germline, CDR1 is WSHSY, CDR2 SAAADI. The CDR3 nucleotides read TGCGCCAGCAGCCCGGGGAGCGGGGGGATGCAAGAGACCCAGTACTTC. It specifies CASSPGSGGMQETQYF.

This clone was observed a few times. This chain uses TRBV2 with TRBJ2-2; 11 bases are a match to TRBD1. Trimming at V came to 6 bases and at J to 3 bases, leaving 0 bases not matched to a gene. This CDR3 spans 14 amino acids. Germline V gives CDR1 SNHLY, CDR2 FYNNEI. The chain's CDR3 is CASRGQGDTGELFF. CDR3 in DNA: TGTGCCAGCAGGGGACAGGGGGACACCGGGGAGCTGTTTTTT.

V is TRBV11-2 and J is TRBJ2-7, with D perhaps matching TRBD1 or TRBD2 (5 bases each). The CDR3 sequence is 14 residues long. The V gene's germline CDR1 is SGHAT and CDR2 FQNNGV. The ends were cut back, 0 bases at V and 3 bases at J, with 9 bases in the middle. The CDR3 loop is CASSLDGTFYEQYF. CDR3 in DNA: TGTGCCAGCAGCTTAGACGGGACCTTCTACGAGCAGTACTTC.

The chain couples TRBV28 to TRBJ1-1, with TRBD1 matching 7 bases. The CDR3 is 16 amino acids. After removal of 6 bases from V and 5 bases from J, the junction contained 15 bases not matched to a gene. Germline values: CDR1 MDHEN, CDR2 SYDVKM. CDR3 loop: CASRPRTGPGRTEAFF. DNA of the CDR3: TGTGCCAGCAGACCCAGGACAGGTCCGGGGAGGACTGAAGCTTTCTTT.

The chain employs TRBV2 and TRBJ2-7; 9 bases are a match to TRBD2. CDR3 size: 13 residues. The ends lost 5 bases at V and 6 bases at J; junction bases unmatched: 5. CDR1 is SNHLY, CDR2 FYNNEI, per germline. CDR3 DNA: TGTGCCAGCAGTATTCAAGCGGGAGGCGAGCAGTACTTC. Amino acids: CASSIQAGGEQYF.

The CDR3 loop is CASSPRAGAVETQYF. Written as DNA, the CDR3 is TGTGCCAGCAGCCCTAGAGCAGGGGCGGTAGAGACCCAGTACTTC. The V gene is TRBV9, the J gene TRBJ2-5, with a weak D call TRBD1 (6 bases). Trimming cost V 4 bases and J 4 bases, with 17 bases left between them. The CDR3 sequence is 15 residues long. Per germline, CDR1 SGDLS and CDR2 YYNGEE.

The CDR3 protein is CASSELGKGTYEQYF. In nucleotides, the CDR3 is TGTGCCAGCAGTGAATTGGGCAAGGGGACCTACGAGCAGTACTTC. V gene TRBV2 combines with J gene TRBJ2-7, with D perhaps TRBD1 (5 bases). Trimming shortened V by 2 bases and J by 2 bases, and 13 bases separated the two germline ends. This CDR3 has 15 residues. The germline CDR1 and CDR2 sequences are SNHLY and FYNNEI.

This clone was seen just once. The chain links TRBV10-1 to TRBJ2-2; D is ambiguous. This CDR3 comprises 14 residues. Trimming left V 7 bases short and J 1 base short, with 10 bases between. Germline-derived CDR1 and CDR2 are WNHNN and SYGVQD (reference sequence). This CDR3 is CASTVPLNTGELFF. Written as DNA, the CDR3 is TGCGCCAGCACTGTACCGTTGAACACCGGGGAGCTGTTTTTT.

The chain recombines TRBV10-1 with TRBJ2-3; 7 bases agree with TRBD2. Germline loops: CDR1 WNHNN, CDR2 SYGVQD (reference sequence). The CDR3 consists of 16 residues. V shed 6 bases, J shed 6 bases, and the junction held 15 bases outside the gene matches. CDR3 amino acids: CASSPHRGGRGDTQYF. As DNA, the CDR3 is TGCGCCAGCAGCCCTCATCGTGGCGGGCGGGGGGATACGCAGTATTTT.

The chain carries TRBV25-1 and TRBJ2-1; D assignment may be TRBD1 or TRBD2 (6 bases each). Per the germline V gene, CDR1 is MGHDK and CDR2 is SYGVNS. The CDR3 is made up of 13 amino acids. Trimming left V 3 bases short and J 9 bases short, with 12 bases between. CDR3 DNA sequence: TGTGCCAGCAGTGAGCCGGGGGCGCCTGAGCAGTTCTTC. Its protein is CASSEPGAPEQFF. The full variable domain, its missing parts supplied by reference TRBV25-1 and TRBJ2-1, is EADIYQTPRYLVIGTGKKITLECSQTMGHDKMYWYQQDPGMELHLIHYSYGVNSTEKGDLSSESTVSRIRTEHFPLTLESARPSHTSQYLCASSEPGAPEQFFGPGTRLTVL.

V is TRBV29-1 and J is TRBJ2-5; a weak D match, TRBD2 (6 bases). V lost 3 bases to trimming and J lost 5 bases, with 10 bases between them. The germline V gene encodes CDR1 SQVTM and CDR2 ANQGSEA. The CDR3 runs to 12 residues. CDR3 amino acids: CSVEGLAETQYF. As DNA, the CDR3 is TGCAGCGTTGAGGGGCTAGCGGAGACCCAGTACTTC.

The V gene is TRBV5-1, the J gene TRBJ1-1; 8 bases line up with TRBD1. This CDR3 is 14 amino acids long. Germline CDR1 is SGHRS and CDR2 is YFSETQ. With 5 bases clipped from V and 4 bases from J, the junction kept 7 bases outside the gene matches. The CDR3 reads CASRPITGGTEAFF. The DNA of the CDR3 is TGCGCCAGCAGGCCTATCACAGGGGGCACTGAAGCTTTCTTT.

The chain combines TRBV7-3 with TRBJ1-6, with TRBD1 identical over 7 bases. The CDR3 has 14 residues. CDR1 is SGHTA and CDR2 is FQGTGA in the germline V gene. With 5 bases clipped from V and 7 bases from J, the junction kept 5 bases outside the gene matches. CDR3 sequence: CASSGGTENSPLHF. DNA of the CDR3: TGTGCCAGCAGCGGCGGGACAGAGAATTCACCCCTCCACTTT.

This sequence joins TRBV28 and TRBJ1-4; TRBD1 aligns across 7 bases. J gave up 4 bases and V 6 bases, and 11 bases lay outside the gene matches. The CDR3 consists of 16 residues. Germline V gives CDR1 MDHEN, CDR2 SYDVKM. CDR3 sequence reads: CASSNPTGTVNEKLFF. The CDR3 DNA reads TGTGCCAGCAGCAACCCAACTGGGACAGTTAATGAAAAACTGTTTTTT.

This rearrangement joins TRBV2 to TRBJ2-1; TRBD1 is a possible D gene (7 bases). The germline gives CDR1 SNHLY, CDR2 FYNNEI. V lost 4 bases to trimming and J lost 1 base, with 11 bases between them. The CDR3 totals 15 residues. The CDR3 coding sequence is TGTGCCAGCAGTGGACAGGGAGGATCCTACAATGAGCAGTTCTTC. Its translation: CASSGQGGSYNEQFF.

This clone was seen only once. This CDR3 is also generated by other DNA sequences in the sample. The chain recombines TRBV2 with TRBJ2-7; a possible D gene is TRBD1 (5 bases). The CDR3 totals 14 residues. Trimming took off 7 bases at V and 0 bases at J, with 13 bases between the two ends. Germline CDR1 is SNHLY and CDR2 is FYNNEI. CDR3 sequence (DNA): TGTGCCAGCATCCAGACAGAGAGCTCCTACGAGCAGTACTTC. Its protein is CASIQTESSYEQYF.

The chain couples TRBV6-1 to TRBJ2-3; 12 bases fit TRBD1. This CDR3 spans 14 amino acids. Germline loops: CDR1 MNHNS, CDR2 SASEGT. V lost 11 bases, J lost 8 bases, and 11 bases stayed unmatched. The CDR3 region has the DNA TGTGCCTGCTATACCGGGACAGGGGGCCCTACGCAGTATTTT. Translated, it gives CACYTGTGGPTQYF.

The chain recombines TRBV30 with TRBJ1-2; D might be TRBD1 (6 bases). V was cut by 0 bases and J by 6 bases, with 17 bases left in between. This CDR3 region has 15 residues. Germline values: CDR1 GTSNPN, CDR2 SVGIG (reference sequence). CDR3: CAWSVPRSGADGYTF. CDR3 bases: TGTGCCTGGAGTGTACCAAGGTCAGGGGCGGATGGCTACACCTTC.

This clone has just a few counts. Other nucleotide sequences from this sample produce the same CDR3. The rearrangement links TRBV20-1 to TRBJ1-1; D not certain. The germline V gene has CDR1 DFQATT and CDR2 SNEGSKA (reference sequence). The CDR3 covers 8 residues. The V gene lost 7 bases and the J gene lost 8 bases, with 5 bases spanning the gap. The CDR3: CSGPEAFF. The DNA of the CDR3 is TGCAGTGGACCCGAAGCTTTCTTT.

The chain has TRBV4-2 and TRBJ2-7; D perhaps matches TRBD2 (5 bases). Germline assignment: CDR1 LGHNA and CDR2 YNFKEQ. The CDR3 has 15 amino acids. Trimming took 5 bases from V and 0 from J, leaving 14 bases between them. CDR3 sequence reads: CASSGGEADSYEQYF. CDR3 bases: TGTGCCAGCAGCGGAGGAGAAGCGGACTCCTACGAGCAGTACTTC.

The chain uses TRBV7-2 and TRBJ2-2; 15 bases fit TRBD2. Germline V gene sequence: CDR1 SGHTA, CDR2 FQGNSA. With 7 bases clipped from V and 7 bases from J, the junction kept 7 bases outside the gene matches. This CDR3 is built from 16 residues. The CDR3 here is CASKGLAGGRGGELFF. The CDR3 DNA is TGTGCCAGCAAGGGACTAGCGGGAGGCCGGGGCGGGGAGCTGTTTTTT.

The CDR3 is CASSPVGLPYGYTF. CDR3 in DNA: TGTGCCAGCAGCCCTGTGGGGCTCCCTTATGGCTACACCTTC. The chain couples TRBV7-9 to TRBJ1-2, with a weak D call TRBD1 (5 bases). The CDR3 totals 14 residues. Germline V gene data show CDR1 as SEHNR and CDR2 as FQNEAQ (reference sequence). V was pared by 5 bases and J by 5 bases, with 15 bases between.

This clone was counted many times. This rearrangement joins TRBV7-6 to TRBJ2-2; TRBD1 matches at 7 bases. Germline CDR1 reads SGHVS; CDR2 reads FNYEAQ. The CDR3 consists of 15 residues. V dropped 5 bases and J dropped 6; count of bases not matched to a gene: 9. This chain's CDR3 is CASSPDEGAAGELFF. CDR3 sequence (DNA): TGTGCCAGCAGCCCCGACGAGGGGGCTGCCGGGGAGCTGTTTTTT.

This clone occurred once. The J gene is TRBJ2-2, the V gene TRBV28; D may be TRBD2 (6 bases). The V gene lost 8 bases and the J gene lost 1 base, with 11 bases spanning the gap. CDR1 and CDR2 (germline): MDHEN, SYDVKM. The CDR3 loop spans 14 amino acids. CDR3 residues: CASGSAGNTGELFF. CDR3 bases: TGTGCCAGCGGCTCAGCGGGGAACACCGGGGAGCTGTTTTTT.

The V and J genes are TRBV6-5 and TRBJ2-4, with unresolved D. Trimming left V 5 bases short and J 0 bases short, with 11 bases between. Germline CDR1 MNHEY, CDR2 SVGAGI. This CDR3 has 15 amino acids. The CDR3 region has the DNA TGTGCCAGCAGTGCTTACACGGTAGCCAAAAACATTCAGTACTTC. This encodes CASSAYTVAKNIQYF.

This chain uses TRBV4-1 with TRBJ2-1, with D tentatively TRBD1 (6 bases). Trimming stripped 6 bases from V and 4 bases from J, with 19 bases between. This CDR3 region has 16 residues. CDR1 is MGHRA, CDR2 YSYEKL, per germline. In DNA, the CDR3 is TGCGCCAGCAGGTTGACCACGGGACAACAATACAATGAGCAGTTCTTC. Encoded protein: CASRLTTGQQYNEQFF.

The sample holds a few counts of this clone. The V and J genes are TRBV25-1 and TRBJ1-4, with no clear D. The CDR3 sequence is 11 residues long. Germline CDR1 and CDR2: MGHDK and SYGVNS. The V end lost 5 bases, the J end lost 8 bases, and 6 bases lay between the germline ends. This CDR3 is CASSRREKLFF. CDR3 nucleotides: TGTGCCAGCAGTAGGAGGGAAAAACTGTTTTTT.